The sample holds a few counts of the clone carrying this TCR beta chain. Its antigen is unknown. This sample was included in a study of post-analysis software for immune sequencing data. Regarding the study as a whole: Among multiple sclerosis patients, normalized Chao1 diversity was significantly below that of controls. Four or five TRBV segments occurring more often in patients than controls included TRBV5-6, TRBV5-1 and TRBV20-1. Samples from a shared batch, those prepared together, strongly co-clustered by F measure.

Built from TCR beta cDNA, the libraries had unique molecular identifiers in them. Researchers reported 400,000 to 550,000 cDNA molecules coming from approximately 1 to 10 million T cells. Each CDR3 protein gets one entry after TCRdb re-called the PCR reads with MiXCR. The table has just over 250,000 distinct CDR3 sequences, 36% seen once; the top ten hold approximately 4.6%. Germline-derived CDR1 and CDR2 are DFQATT and SNEGSKA (reference sequence). CDR3 size: 13 residues. The V end was cut by 5 bases, the J end by 4 bases, with 15 bases between. The sample comprised blood. The clonotype was recovered from a girl aged 10-17 years with multiple sclerosis. This chain connects TRBV20-1 to TRBJ2-7; D gene ambiguous. The CDR3 sequence is CSASRNPFYEQYF. In DNA form, the CDR3 reads TGCAGTGCTTCTCGGAACCCATTTTACGAGCAGTACTTC.